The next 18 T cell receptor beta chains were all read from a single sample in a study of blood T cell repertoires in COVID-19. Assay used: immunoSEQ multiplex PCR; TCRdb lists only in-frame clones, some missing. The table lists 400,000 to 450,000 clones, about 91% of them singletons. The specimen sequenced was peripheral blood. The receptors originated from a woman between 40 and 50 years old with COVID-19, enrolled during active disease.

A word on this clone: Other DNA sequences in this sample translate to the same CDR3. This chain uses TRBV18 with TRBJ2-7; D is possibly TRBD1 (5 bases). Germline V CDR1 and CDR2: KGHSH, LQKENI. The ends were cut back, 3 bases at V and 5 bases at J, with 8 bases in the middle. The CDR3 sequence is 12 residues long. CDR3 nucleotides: TGTGCCAGCTCACCTCTAGGGGACGAGCAGTACTTC. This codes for CASSPLGDEQYF.

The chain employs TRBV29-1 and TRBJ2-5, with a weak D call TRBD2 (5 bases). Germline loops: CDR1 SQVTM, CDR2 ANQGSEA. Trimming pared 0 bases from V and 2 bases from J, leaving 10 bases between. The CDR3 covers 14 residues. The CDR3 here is CSVEDAPGQETQYF. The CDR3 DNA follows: TGCAGCGTTGAAGATGCCCCGGGGCAAGAGACCCAGTACTTC.

Here the CDR3 reads CASTGVSTQYF. CDR3 nucleotides: TGTGCCAGCACAGGGGTTTCCACGCAGTATTTT. The chain couples TRBV28 to TRBJ2-3; TRBD1 is a possible D gene (6 bases). Germline V lookup: CDR1 MDHEN, CDR2 SYDVKM. V lost 7 bases, J lost 9 bases, and 11 bases lay in between. This CDR3 region has 11 residues.

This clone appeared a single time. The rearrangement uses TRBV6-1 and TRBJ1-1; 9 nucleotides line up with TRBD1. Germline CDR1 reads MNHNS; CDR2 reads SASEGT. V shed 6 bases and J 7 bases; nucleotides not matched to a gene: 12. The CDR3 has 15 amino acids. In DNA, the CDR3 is TGTGCCAGCAGCCTTACCCGACAGGGGGAGAGTGAAGCTTTCTTT. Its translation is CASSLTRQGESEAFF.

CDR3 DNA: TGCGCCAGCAGCCAACACAATACTCCGGGACTAGCGGGAACTAGCTCCTACAATGAGCAGTTCTTC. It codes for CASSQHNTPGLAGTSSYNEQFF. This chain connects TRBV4-3 to TRBJ2-1; 13 bases match TRBD2. Germline CDR1 is LGHNA and CDR2 is YSLEER. V shed 2 bases, J shed 0 bases, and the junction held 16 bases outside the gene matches. The CDR3 runs to 22 residues.

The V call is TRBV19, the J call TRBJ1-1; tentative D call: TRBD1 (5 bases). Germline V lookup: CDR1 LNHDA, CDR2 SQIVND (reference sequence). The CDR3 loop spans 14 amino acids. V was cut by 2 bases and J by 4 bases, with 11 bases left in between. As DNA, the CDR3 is TGTGCCAGTAGTATAAAGCCGGGGGGCACTGAAGCTTTCTTT. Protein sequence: CASSIKPGGTEAFF.

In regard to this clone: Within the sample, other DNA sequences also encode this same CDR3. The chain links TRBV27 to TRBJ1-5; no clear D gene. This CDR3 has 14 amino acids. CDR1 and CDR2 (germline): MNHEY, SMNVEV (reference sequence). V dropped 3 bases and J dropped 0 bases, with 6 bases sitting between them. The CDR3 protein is CASSLRDSNQPQHF. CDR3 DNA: TGTGCCAGCAGTTTGAGGGATAGCAATCAGCCCCAGCATTTT.

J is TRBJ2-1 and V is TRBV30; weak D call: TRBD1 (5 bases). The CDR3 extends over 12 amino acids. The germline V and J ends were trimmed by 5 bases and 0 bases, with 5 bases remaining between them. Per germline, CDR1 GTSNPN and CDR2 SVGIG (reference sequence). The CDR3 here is CAWDSSYNEQFF. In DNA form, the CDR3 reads TGTGCCTGGGACAGCTCCTACAATGAGCAGTTCTTC.

CDR3 sequence reads: CASSPLGNDEKLFF. DNA for the CDR3: TGTGCCAGCTCACCACTCGGGAACGATGAAAAACTGTTTTTT. The chain is built from TRBV18 and TRBJ1-4; D gene unclear. The CDR3 consists of 14 residues. The germline CDR1 and CDR2 sequences are KGHSH and LQKENI. V gave up 1 base and J gave up 6 bases, with 9 bases separating them.

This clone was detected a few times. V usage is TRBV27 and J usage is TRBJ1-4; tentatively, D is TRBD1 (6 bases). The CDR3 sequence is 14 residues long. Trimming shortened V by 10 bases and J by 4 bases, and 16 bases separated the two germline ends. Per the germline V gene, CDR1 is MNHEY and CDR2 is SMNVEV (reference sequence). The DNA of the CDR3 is TGTGCCACCCAGAAACAGGGATTTAATGAAAAACTGTTTTTT. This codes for CATQKQGFNEKLFF. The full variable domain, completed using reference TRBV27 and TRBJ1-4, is EAQVTQNPRYLITVTGKKLTVTCSQNMNHEYMSWYRQDPGLGLRQIYYSMNVEVTDKGDVPEGYKVSRKEKRNFPLILESPSPNQTSLYFCATQKQGFNEKLFFGSGTQLSVL.

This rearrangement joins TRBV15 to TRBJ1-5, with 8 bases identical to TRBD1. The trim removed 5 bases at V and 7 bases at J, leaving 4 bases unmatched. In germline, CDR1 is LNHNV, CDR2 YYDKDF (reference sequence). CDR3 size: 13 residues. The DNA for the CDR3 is TGTGCCACCAGCTACCGACAGGGGCAGCCCCAGCATTTT. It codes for CATSYRQGQPQHF.

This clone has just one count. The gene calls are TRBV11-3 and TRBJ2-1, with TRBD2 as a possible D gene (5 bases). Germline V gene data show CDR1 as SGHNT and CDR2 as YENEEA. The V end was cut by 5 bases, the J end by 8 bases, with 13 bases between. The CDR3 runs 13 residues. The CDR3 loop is CASSGGELDEQFF. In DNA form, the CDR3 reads TGTGCCAGCAGCGGAGGAGAGTTGGATGAGCAGTTCTTC.

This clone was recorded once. The DNA for the CDR3 is TGTGCCAGCAGCCAATATAGGACACAAAATCAGCCCCAGCATTTT. It encodes CASSQYRTQNQPQHF. This chain links TRBV16 with TRBJ1-5; the D gene is possibly TRBD1 (5 bases). V lost 1 base and J lost 4, with 11 bases in between. Germline-derived CDR1 and CDR2 are KGHSY and FQNENV. The CDR3 runs to 15 residues.

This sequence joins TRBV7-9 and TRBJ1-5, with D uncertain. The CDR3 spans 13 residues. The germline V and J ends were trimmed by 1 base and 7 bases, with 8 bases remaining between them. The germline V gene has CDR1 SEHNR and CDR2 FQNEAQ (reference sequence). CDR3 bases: TGTGCCAGCAGCTTAGGGCATTCCCAGCCCCAGCATTTT. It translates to CASSLGHSQPQHF. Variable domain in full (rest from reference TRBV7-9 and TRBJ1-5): DTGVSQNPRHKITKRGQNVTFRCDPISEHNRLYWYRQTLGQGPEFLTYFQNEAQLEKSRLLSDRFSAERPKGSFSTLEIQRTEQGDSAMYLCASSLGHSQPQHFGDGTRLSIL.

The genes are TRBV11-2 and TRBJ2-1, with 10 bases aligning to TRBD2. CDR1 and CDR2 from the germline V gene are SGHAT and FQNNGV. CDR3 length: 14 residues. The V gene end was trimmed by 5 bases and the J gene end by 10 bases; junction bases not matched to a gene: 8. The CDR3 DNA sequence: TGTGCCAGCAGCGCAGAAAGGACTAGCGGCGAGCAGTTCTTC. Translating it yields CASSAERTSGEQFF.

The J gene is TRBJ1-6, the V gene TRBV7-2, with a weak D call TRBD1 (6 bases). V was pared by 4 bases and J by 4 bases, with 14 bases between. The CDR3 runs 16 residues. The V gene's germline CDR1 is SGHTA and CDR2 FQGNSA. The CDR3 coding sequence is TGTGCCAGCAGCTGGGACGTAAGGGGGTATAATTCACCCCTCCACTTT. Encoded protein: CASSWDVRGYNSPLHF.

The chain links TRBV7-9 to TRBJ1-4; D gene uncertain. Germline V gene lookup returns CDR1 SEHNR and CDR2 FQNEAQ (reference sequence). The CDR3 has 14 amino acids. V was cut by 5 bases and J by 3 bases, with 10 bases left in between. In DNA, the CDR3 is TGTGCCAGCAGCCCCGACGGAGCTAATGAAAAACTGTTTTTT. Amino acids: CASSPDGANEKLFF.

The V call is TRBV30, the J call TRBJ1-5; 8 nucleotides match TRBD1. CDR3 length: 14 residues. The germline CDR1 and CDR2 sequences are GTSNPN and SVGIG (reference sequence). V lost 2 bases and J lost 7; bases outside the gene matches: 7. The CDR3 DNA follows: TGTGCCTGGAGTTGGACAGGGAGGGAGCAGCCCCAGCATTTT. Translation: CAWSWTGREQPQHF.